Listed here are 25 T cell receptor beta chains from one sample, sequenced in a study of blood T cells in healthy people across ages. The second PCR ran about 6 to 12 cycles with a sample-barcoded 5' primer and J-beta primers. TCRdb reanalysed the 5' RACE reads using MiXCR and keeps one entry per CDR3 protein. The sample gives approximately 730,000 distinct CDR3 sequences, 53% of which show up once; approximately 41% is in the top ten. The sample taken for sequencing was blood. These receptor sequences come from a man of 80 years or more in good health.

V usage is TRBV20-1 and J usage is TRBJ2-1, with D uncertain. There are 15 residues in the CDR3. Trimming left V 6 bases short and J 0 bases short, with 15 bases between. Germline V lookup: CDR1 DFQATT, CDR2 SNEGSKA (reference sequence). CDR3: CSAHFPANSYNEQFF. The DNA of the CDR3 is TGCAGTGCCCACTTTCCCGCCAACTCCTACAATGAGCAGTTCTTC.

In this sample, this clonotype turned up once. The chain uses TRBV25-1 and TRBJ1-1; D not certain. Trimming removed 6 bases from V and 1 base from J, with 9 bases in between. This CDR3 spans 13 amino acids. Germline CDR1 reads MGHDK; CDR2 reads SYGVNS. CDR3 amino acids: CASRDEPNTEAFF. The DNA for the CDR3 is TGTGCCAGCAGGGACGAACCGAACACTGAAGCTTTCTTT.

This clonotype turned up a few times. The rearrangement links TRBV20-1 to TRBJ2-4; D is possibly TRBD2 (5 bases). Trimming cost V 6 bases and J 7 bases, with 16 bases left between them. Germline-derived CDR1 and CDR2 are DFQATT and SNEGSKA (reference sequence). This CDR3 is 13 amino acids long. CDR3: CSATRPGVNIQYF. The CDR3 DNA reads as TGCAGTGCAACAAGGCCCGGGGTGAACATTCAGTACTTC.

The chain uses TRBV5-1 and TRBJ1-1; D not certain. The CDR3 spans 14 residues. Germline V CDR1 and CDR2: SGHRS, YFSETQ. V was clipped by 3 bases and J by 1 base, with 10 bases between them. The CDR3 nucleotides read TGCGCCAGCAGCTCGGAACCAAGGAACACTGAAGCTTTCTTT. This sequence encodes CASSSEPRNTEAFF.

The chain links TRBV7-8 to TRBJ2-7; 8 nucleotides line up with TRBD2. The V gene end was trimmed by 5 bases and the J gene end by 1 base; junction bases not matched to a gene: 7. The CDR3 length is 15 residues. Per germline, CDR1 SGHVS and CDR2 FQNEAQ. The CDR3 coding sequence is TGTGCCAGCAGCCCCGGGACTAGGGTGTCCTACGAGCAGTACTTC. Translation: CASSPGTRVSYEQYF. The variable domain in full, completed from reference TRBV7-8 and TRBJ2-7, reads GAGVSQSPRYKVAKRGQDVALRCDPISGHVSLFWYQQALGQGPEFLTYFQNEAQLDKSGLPSDRFFAERPEGSVSTLKIQRTQQEDSAVYLCASSPGTRVSYEQYFGPGTRLTVT.

The chain employs TRBV7-2 and TRBJ2-7; D call uncertain. The V and J ends lost 2 bases and 1 base respectively, with 15 bases between them. Germline CDR1 is SGHTA and CDR2 is FQGNSA. This CDR3 has 16 residues. The CDR3 DNA reads as TGTGCCAGCAGCTTAAGTGGCGGAACCAGTTCCTACGAGCAGTACTTC. Its protein is CASSLSGGTSSYEQYF.

This chain links TRBV7-2 with TRBJ1-5; D is uncertain. The CDR3 covers 14 residues. The V gene lost 2 bases and the J gene lost 4 bases, with 9 bases spanning the gap. Germline V gene data show CDR1 as SGHTA and CDR2 as FQGNSA. This CDR3 is CASSLYLGNQPQHF. The CDR3, as DNA: TGTGCCAGCAGCTTATATCTGGGAAATCAGCCCCAGCATTTT.

The rearrangement joins TRBV29-1 to TRBJ1-1; 7 bases are shared with TRBD1. J gave up 1 base and V 5 bases, and 1 base lay outside the gene matches. The CDR3 is made up of 12 amino acids. The germline V gene has CDR1 SQVTM and CDR2 ANQGSEA. The CDR3 nucleotides read TGCAGCGTTTCAGGGGGGAACACTGAAGCTTTCTTT. Translation gives CSVSGGNTEAFF.

This clonotype has a handful of counts. The chain has TRBV29-1 and TRBJ2-6, with 7 bases matching TRBD1. This CDR3 is 15 amino acids long. With V trimmed by 5 bases and J by 4 bases, 8 bases remained unmatched. Germline loops: CDR1 SQVTM, CDR2 ANQGSEA. CDR3 in DNA: TGCAGCGTTAAAACCACAGGGGCCGGGGCCAACGTCCTGACTTTC. Its translation is CSVKTTGAGANVLTF.

This clonotype has a count of ten or more. The chain links TRBV5-1 to TRBJ2-1, with TRBD1 matching over 9 bases. CDR1 is SGHRS, CDR2 YFSETQ, per germline. The CDR3 has 16 residues. The trim removed 1 base at V and 6 bases at J, leaving 8 bases unmatched. The CDR3 DNA sequence: TGCGCCAGCAGCTTGACAGGGGGCAACGTCCGCAATGAGCAGTTCTTC. It encodes CASSLTGGNVRNEQFF.

A single count supports this clonotype. This chain connects TRBV27 to TRBJ2-7; 11 nucleotides line up with TRBD2. The J call may be mistaken, given a closer DNA end match to TRBJ2-5. The CDR3 is made up of 22 amino acids. CDR1 and CDR2 (germline): MNHEY, SMNVEV (reference sequence). The CDR3 reads CASSLRRDILAGGTSTAPTQYF. The CDR3 bases are TGTGCCAGCAGTTTGCGCAGAGACATCTTAGCGGGAGGGACGTCGACCGCGCCGACCCAGTACTTC.

This clonotype has ten or more counts. V and J are TRBV7-2 and TRBJ2-6; D is unclear. Trimming shortened V by 6 bases and J by 1 base, and 4 bases separated the two germline ends. The CDR3 extends over 13 amino acids. Per the germline V gene, CDR1 is SGHTA and CDR2 is FQGNSA. CDR3 loop: CASRASGANVLTF. CDR3 sequence (DNA): TGTGCCAGCAGGGCTTCTGGGGCCAACGTCCTGACTTTC.

The V gene is TRBV3-1, the J gene TRBJ2-7; D remains unclear. V lost 0 bases and J lost 9, with 9 bases in between. CDR3 length equals 12 residues. Germline V CDR1 and CDR2: LGHDT, YNNKEL (reference sequence). The CDR3 loop is CASSQDSVRQYF. The CDR3 coding sequence is TGTGCCAGCAGCCAAGATTCAGTTCGGCAGTACTTC.

This clonotype occurred a few times. The chain recombines TRBV20-1 with TRBJ1-6; a weak D match, TRBD1 (5 bases). CDR1 is DFQATT and CDR2 is SNEGSKA in the germline V gene (reference sequence). The CDR3 is 14 amino acids. The CDR3 loop reads CSGRAGAYNSPLHF. CDR3 coding DNA: TGCAGCGGAAGAGCCGGGGCGTATAATTCACCCCTCCACTTT.

V is TRBV10-2 and J is TRBJ2-7, with D possibly TRBD1 on 5 matching bases. CDR1 and CDR2 (germline): WSHSY, SAAADI. V lost 3 bases and J 1 base, leaving 10 bases between the germline ends. The CDR3 has 14 residues. CDR3 DNA: TGCGCCAGCAGTGAATTCCAGGGATCCTACGAGCAGTACTTC. This encodes CASSEFQGSYEQYF.

This clonotype appeared a few times. CDR3 DNA: TGTGCCATCAATCGGGACAACTCCTACAATGAGCAGTTCTTC. Protein product: CAINRDNSYNEQFF. The rearrangement links TRBV10-3 to TRBJ2-1, with a tentative D call TRBD1 (6 bases). Trimming cost V 7 bases and J 0 bases, with 10 bases left between them. CDR1 and CDR2 (germline): ENHRY, SYGVKD. The length of the CDR3 is 14 residues.

The rearrangement uses TRBV7-3 and TRBJ2-1; 11 nucleotides match TRBD2. Matching the DNA end better, TRBJ2-7 makes the J call doubtful. The germline gives CDR1 SGHTA, CDR2 FQGTGA. The CDR3 is 17 residues long. The DNA of the CDR3 is TGTGCCAGCAGCTTAACCGGGACTAGCGGCCACTACAATGAGCAGTACTTC. As protein: CASSLTGTSGHYNEQYF.

There are a few counts of this clonotype. The rearrangement joins TRBV28 to TRBJ2-1; TRBD2 is a possible D gene (6 bases). Trimming took off 5 bases at V and 1 base at J, with 12 bases between the two ends. Germline V gene data show CDR1 as MDHEN and CDR2 as SYDVKM. This CDR3 contains 15 residues. The CDR3: CASSNSGPSYNEQFF. The CDR3 DNA is TGTGCCAGCAGTAATAGCGGACCTTCCTACAATGAGCAGTTCTTC.

The CDR3 DNA reads as TGTGCCAGCAGCGTGGATTTTGCAGATACGCAGTATTTT. This translates into CASSVDFADTQYF. The chain uses TRBV9 and TRBJ2-3; D gene ambiguous. This CDR3 has 13 residues. Trimming pared 2 bases from V and 4 bases from J, leaving 8 bases between. Germline V CDR1 and CDR2: SGDLS, YYNGEE. Full variable domain (outside the CDR3, taken from reference TRBV9 and TRBJ2-3): DSGVTQTPKHLITATGQRVTLRCSPRSGDLSVYWYQQSLDQGLQFLIQYYNGEERAKGNILERFSAQQFPDLHSELNLSSLELGDSALYFCASSVDFADTQYFGPGTRLTVL.

The chain is built from TRBV10-3 and TRBJ2-5, with D tentatively TRBD1 (5 bases). Deletions cut 6 bases from V and 5 bases from J, with 13 bases between. Germline V gives CDR1 ENHRY, CDR2 SYGVKD. The CDR3 extends over 13 amino acids. This chain's CDR3 is CAISFSGQETQYF. In nucleotides, the CDR3 is TGTGCCATCAGCTTCTCAGGGCAGGAGACCCAGTACTTC.

The chain uses TRBV5-1 and TRBJ2-1; D is perhaps TRBD1 (6 bases). V lost 0 bases and J lost 9, with 16 bases in between. Germline CDR1 reads SGHRS; CDR2 reads YFSETQ. This CDR3 spans 15 amino acids. The CDR3 nucleotides are TGCGCCAGCAGCTTGGCCCAGGGGTTCAACGTTGAGCAGTTCTTC. Translation gives CASSLAQGFNVEQFF.

This clonotype came up a few times. At one boundary the junction diverges from the germline segment, which might be a read error. The V and J genes are TRBV6-2 or TRBV6-3 and TRBJ2-4, with TRBD2 identical over 7 bases. Germline CDR1 MNHEY, CDR2 SVGEGT. This CDR3 comprises 13 residues. The CDR3 here is CASSDSLLASQYF. The CDR3 DNA sequence: TGTGCCAGCAGTGACTCTCTACTAGCGTCCCAGTACTTC.

The chain combines TRBV28 with TRBJ2-5; no reliable D call. The V gene's germline CDR1 is MDHEN and CDR2 SYDVKM. This CDR3 contains 15 residues. The ends were cut back, 2 bases at V and 7 bases at J, with 17 bases in the middle. The CDR3 sequence is CASSLLGHPLGTQYF. Here the CDR3 DNA reads TGTGCCAGCAGTTTACTCGGGCACCCCCTGGGGACCCAGTACTTC. The full variable domain, in which reference TRBV28 and TRBJ2-5 provide the parts outside the CDR3, is DVKVTQSSRYLVKRTGEKVFLECVQDMDHENMFWYRQDPGLGLRLIYFSYDVKMKEKGDIPEGYSVSREKKERFSLILESASTNQTSMYLCASSLLGHPLGTQYFGPGTRLLVL.

The chain employs TRBV7-9 and TRBJ2-2, with TRBD2 matching over 9 bases. Trimming took 8 bases from V and 1 from J; bases not matched to a gene: 2. The CDR3 consists of 14 residues. The V gene's germline CDR1 is SEHNR and CDR2 FQNEAQ (reference sequence). The CDR3 spells CASRGRVNTGELFF. In nucleotides, the CDR3 is TGTGCCAGCCGCGGGAGGGTGAACACCGGGGAGCTGTTTTTT.

The chain combines TRBV2 with TRBJ2-1; possibly TRBD1 for D (5 bases). Germline CDR1 SNHLY, CDR2 FYNNEI. With 3 bases removed from V and 1 base from J, the gap between germline ends came to 10 bases. The CDR3 loop spans 15 amino acids. The CDR3 bases are TGTGCCAGCAGTGAGAGGACACTTTCCTACAATGAGCAGTTCTTC. Amino acids: CASSERTLSYNEQFF.